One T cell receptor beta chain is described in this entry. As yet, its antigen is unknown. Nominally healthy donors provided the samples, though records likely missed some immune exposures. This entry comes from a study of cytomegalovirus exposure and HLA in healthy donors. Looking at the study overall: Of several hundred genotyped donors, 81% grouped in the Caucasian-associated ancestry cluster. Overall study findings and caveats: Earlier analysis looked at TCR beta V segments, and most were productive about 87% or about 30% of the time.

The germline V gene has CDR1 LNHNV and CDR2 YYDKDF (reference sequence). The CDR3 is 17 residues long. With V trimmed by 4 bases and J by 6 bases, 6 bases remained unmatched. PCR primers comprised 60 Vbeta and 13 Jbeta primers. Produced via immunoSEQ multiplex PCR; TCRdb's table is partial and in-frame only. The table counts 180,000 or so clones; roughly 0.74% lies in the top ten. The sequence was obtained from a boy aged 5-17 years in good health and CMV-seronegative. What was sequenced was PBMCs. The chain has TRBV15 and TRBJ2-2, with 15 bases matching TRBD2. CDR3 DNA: TGTGCCACCAGCACCGGCGGACTAGCGGGGGGGCCCGGGGAGCTGTTTTTT. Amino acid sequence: CATSTGGLAGGPGELFF.